This T cell receptor beta chain was profiled in a study of regulatory T cells in long-lasting Graves disease. In the study overall: A definition of persistent Graves' disease required over 5 years of antithyroid drugs plus positive TSH receptor antibodies.

In the case of this clonotype: Antigen: not known. Mismatch with germline at one junction end may stem from a read error.

Study results and caveats: Persistent patients shared about 2,800 public clonotypes among themselves. Newly diagnosed patients shared fewer, at more than 850. Sample size, which was small, may have reduced accuracy. The work looked only at peripheral blood and did not look at thyroid tissue.

Documented time point: persistent/refractory GD, antithyroid drugs over 5 years with positive TRAb. PBMC RNA served as the TCR library source. TCR beta libraries were built with iRepertoire HTBI primers and Arm-PCR of CDR3 regions. TCRdb re-analysed the multiplex PCR reads in MiXCR, keeping a single row per CDR3 protein. The repertoire includes around 450,000 distinct CDR3 sequences, 20% to 25% of them detected once, and approximately 6.4% sits in the top ten. The TCR comes from a female donor with Graves disease. The input for sequencing was peripheral blood mononuclear cells (PBMCs), taken when the disease was refractory, from a patient treated with antithyroid drugs.

Written as DNA, the CDR3 is TGTGCCTGGGGGGGACTGACAACGATCTTC. Translation gives CAWGGLTTIF. The chain employs TRBV30 and TRBJ2-1; weak D call: TRBD2 (6 bases). This CDR3 region has 10 residues. Germline V gene lookup returns CDR1 GTSNPN and CDR2 SVGIG (reference sequence).